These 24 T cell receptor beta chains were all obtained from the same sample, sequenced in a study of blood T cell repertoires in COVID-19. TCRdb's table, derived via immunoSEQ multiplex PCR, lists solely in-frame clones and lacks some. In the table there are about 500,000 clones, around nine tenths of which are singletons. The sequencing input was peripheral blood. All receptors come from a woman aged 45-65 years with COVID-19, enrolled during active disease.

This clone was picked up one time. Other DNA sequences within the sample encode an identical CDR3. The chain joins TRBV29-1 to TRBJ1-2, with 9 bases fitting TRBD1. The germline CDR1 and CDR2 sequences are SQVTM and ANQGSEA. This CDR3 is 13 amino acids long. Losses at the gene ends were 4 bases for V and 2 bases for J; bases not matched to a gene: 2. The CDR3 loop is CSVGTGANYGYTF. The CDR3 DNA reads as TGCAGCGTTGGGACAGGGGCCAACTATGGCTACACCTTC.

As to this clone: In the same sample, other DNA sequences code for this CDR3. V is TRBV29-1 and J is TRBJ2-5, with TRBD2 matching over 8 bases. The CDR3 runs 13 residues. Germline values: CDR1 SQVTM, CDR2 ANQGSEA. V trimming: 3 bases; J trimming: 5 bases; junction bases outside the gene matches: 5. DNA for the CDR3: TGCAGCGTTGATCGCGGGGGGCAGGAGACCCAGTACTTC. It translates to CSVDRGGQETQYF.

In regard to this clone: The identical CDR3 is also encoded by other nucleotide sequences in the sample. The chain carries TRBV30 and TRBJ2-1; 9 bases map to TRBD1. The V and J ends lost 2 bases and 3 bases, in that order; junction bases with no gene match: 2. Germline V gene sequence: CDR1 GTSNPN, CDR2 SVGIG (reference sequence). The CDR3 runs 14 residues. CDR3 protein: CAWSRGQGYNEQFF. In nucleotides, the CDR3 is TGTGCCTGGAGTAGGGGACAGGGCTACAATGAGCAGTTCTTC.

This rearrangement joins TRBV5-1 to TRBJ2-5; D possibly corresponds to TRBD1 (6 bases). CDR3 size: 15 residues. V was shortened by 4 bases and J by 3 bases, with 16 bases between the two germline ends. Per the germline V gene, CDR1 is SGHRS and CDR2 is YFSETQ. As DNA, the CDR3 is TGCGCCAGCAGCCGCGGACAGCTACAAGAAGAGACCCAGTACTTC. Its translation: CASSRGQLQEETQYF.

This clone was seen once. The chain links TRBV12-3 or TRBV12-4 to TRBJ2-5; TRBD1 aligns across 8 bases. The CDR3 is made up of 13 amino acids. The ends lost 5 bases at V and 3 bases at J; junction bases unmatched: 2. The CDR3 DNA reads TGTGCCAGCAGTGAGGACAGGGAAGAGACCCAGTACTTC. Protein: CASSEDREETQYF.

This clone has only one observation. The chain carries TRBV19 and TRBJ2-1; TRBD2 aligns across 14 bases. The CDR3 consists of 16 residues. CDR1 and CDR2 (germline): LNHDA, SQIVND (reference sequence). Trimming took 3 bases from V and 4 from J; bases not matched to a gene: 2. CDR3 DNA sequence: TGTGCCAGTAGTATCTGGACTAGCGGGGGGTACAATGAGCAGTTCTTC. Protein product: CASSIWTSGGYNEQFF.

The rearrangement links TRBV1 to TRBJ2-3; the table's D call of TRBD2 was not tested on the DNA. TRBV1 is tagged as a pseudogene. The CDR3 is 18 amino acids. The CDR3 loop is CTSSLVRGGLLGADTQYF. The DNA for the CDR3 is TGCACCAGCAGCCTTGTGCGGGGGGGCCTTCTCGGCGCAGATACGCAGTATTTT.

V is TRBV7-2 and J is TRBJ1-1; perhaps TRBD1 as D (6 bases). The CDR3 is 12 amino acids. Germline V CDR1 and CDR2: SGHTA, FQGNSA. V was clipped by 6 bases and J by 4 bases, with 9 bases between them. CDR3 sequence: CASSPRGTEAFF. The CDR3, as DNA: TGTGCCAGCAGTCCCAGGGGCACTGAAGCTTTCTTT.

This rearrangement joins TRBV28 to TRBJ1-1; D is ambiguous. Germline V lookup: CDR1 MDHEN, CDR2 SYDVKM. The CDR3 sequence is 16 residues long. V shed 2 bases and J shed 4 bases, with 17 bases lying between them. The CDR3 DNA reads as TGTGCCAGCAGTTTAGAGGGCCGGGCCGATTCCACTGAAGCTTTCTTT. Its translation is CASSLEGRADSTEAFF.

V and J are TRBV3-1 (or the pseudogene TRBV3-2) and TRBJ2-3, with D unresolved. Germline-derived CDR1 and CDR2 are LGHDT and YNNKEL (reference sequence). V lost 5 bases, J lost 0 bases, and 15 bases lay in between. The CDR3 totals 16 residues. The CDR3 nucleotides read TGTGCCAGCAGCTCCCGGGTATCACCTAGCACAGATACGCAGTATTTT. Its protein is CASSSRVSPSTDTQYF.

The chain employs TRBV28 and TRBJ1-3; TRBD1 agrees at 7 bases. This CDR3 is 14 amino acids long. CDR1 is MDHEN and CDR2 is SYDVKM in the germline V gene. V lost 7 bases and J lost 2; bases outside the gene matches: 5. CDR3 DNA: TGTGCCAGCAACCCCCAGGGGGCTGGAAACACCATATATTTT. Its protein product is CASNPQGAGNTIYF.

CDR3 in DNA: TGTGCCAGCAGCCGAGGACTAGCGGGGGGCCAAGAGACCCAGTACTTC. Translation: CASSRGLAGGQETQYF. The V gene is TRBV9, the J gene TRBJ2-5; 14 positions agree with TRBD2. The trim removed 4 bases at V and 1 base at J, leaving 3 bases unmatched. The CDR3 runs to 16 residues. Germline V gene lookup returns CDR1 SGDLS and CDR2 YYNGEE. Drawing the rest from reference TRBV9 and TRBJ2-5, the complete variable domain is DSGVTQTPKHLITATGQRVTLRCSPRSGDLSVYWYQQSLDQGLQFLIQYYNGEERAKGNILERFSAQQFPDLHSELNLSSLELGDSALYFCASSRGLAGGQETQYFGPGTRLLVL.

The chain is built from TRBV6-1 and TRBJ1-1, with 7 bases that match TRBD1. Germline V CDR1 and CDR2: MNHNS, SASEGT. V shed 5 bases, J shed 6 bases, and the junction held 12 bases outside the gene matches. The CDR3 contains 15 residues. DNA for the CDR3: TGTGCCAGCAGTCCCCGGACAGGCGAGGTCGCTGAAGCTTTCTTT. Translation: CASSPRTGEVAEAFF.

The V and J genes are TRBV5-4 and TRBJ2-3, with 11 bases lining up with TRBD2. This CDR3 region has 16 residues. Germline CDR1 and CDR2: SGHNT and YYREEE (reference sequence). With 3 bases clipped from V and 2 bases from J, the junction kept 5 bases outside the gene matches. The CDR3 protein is CASSWGTSGFTDTQYF. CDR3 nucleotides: TGTGCCAGCAGCTGGGGGACTAGCGGATTCACAGATACGCAGTATTTT.

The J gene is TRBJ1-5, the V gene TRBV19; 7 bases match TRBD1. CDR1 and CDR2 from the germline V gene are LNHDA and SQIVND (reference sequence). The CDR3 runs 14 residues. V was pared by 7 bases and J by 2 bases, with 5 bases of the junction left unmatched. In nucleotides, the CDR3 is TGTGCCAGTAACACAGGGGCAGGCAATCAGCCCCAGCATTTT. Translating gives CASNTGAGNQPQHF.

CDR3 sequence reads: CASSPGGRVGEQFF. The CDR3 coding sequence is TGCGCCAGCAGCCCGGGGGGCAGGGTAGGTGAGCAGTTCTTC. This sequence joins TRBV5-1 and TRBJ2-1; TRBD2 is a possible D gene (7 bases). CDR1 and CDR2 (germline): SGHRS, YFSETQ. This CDR3 is built from 14 residues. V was pared by 4 bases and J by 9 bases, with 17 bases between.

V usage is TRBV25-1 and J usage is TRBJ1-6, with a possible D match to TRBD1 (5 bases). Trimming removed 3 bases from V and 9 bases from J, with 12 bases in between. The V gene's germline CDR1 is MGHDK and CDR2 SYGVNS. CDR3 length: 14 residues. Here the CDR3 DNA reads TGTGCCAGCAGTGAGGGGGACTTGGGTTCACCCCTCCACTTT. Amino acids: CASSEGDLGSPLHF.

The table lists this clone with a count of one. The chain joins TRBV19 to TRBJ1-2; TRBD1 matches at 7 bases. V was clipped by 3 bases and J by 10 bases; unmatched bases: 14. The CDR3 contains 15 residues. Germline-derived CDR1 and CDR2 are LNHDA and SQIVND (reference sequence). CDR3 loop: CASSIWDSKVPTYTF. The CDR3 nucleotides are TGTGCCAGTAGTATTTGGGACAGCAAGGTTCCTACCTACACCTTC. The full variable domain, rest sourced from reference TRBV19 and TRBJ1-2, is DGGITQSPKYLFRKEGQNVTLSCEQNLNHDAMYWYRQDPGQGLRLIYYSQIVNDFQKGDIAEGYSVSREKKESFPLTVTSAQKNPTAFYLCASSIWDSKVPTYTFGSGTRLTVV.

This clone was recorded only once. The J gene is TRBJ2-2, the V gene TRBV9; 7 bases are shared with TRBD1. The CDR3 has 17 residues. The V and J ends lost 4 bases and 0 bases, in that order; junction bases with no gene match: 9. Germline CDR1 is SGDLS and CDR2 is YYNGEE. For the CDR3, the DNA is TGTGCCAGCAGCTACCCCCTGAGGGGGCCGAACACCGGGGAGCTGTTTTTT. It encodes CASSYPLRGPNTGELFF.

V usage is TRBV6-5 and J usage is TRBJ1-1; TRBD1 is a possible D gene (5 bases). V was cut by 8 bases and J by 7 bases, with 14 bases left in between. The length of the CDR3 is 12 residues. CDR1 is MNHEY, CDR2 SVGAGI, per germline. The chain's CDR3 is CASLILGGEAFF. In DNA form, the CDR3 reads TGTGCCAGCCTAATACTCGGGGGTGAAGCTTTCTTT.

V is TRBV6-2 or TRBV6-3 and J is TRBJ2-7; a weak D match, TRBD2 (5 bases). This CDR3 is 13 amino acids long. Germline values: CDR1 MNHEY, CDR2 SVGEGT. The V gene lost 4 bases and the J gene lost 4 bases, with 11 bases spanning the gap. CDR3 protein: CASSSLTKYEQYF. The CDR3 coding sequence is TGTGCCAGCAGTTCCTTGACTAAATACGAGCAGTACTTC.

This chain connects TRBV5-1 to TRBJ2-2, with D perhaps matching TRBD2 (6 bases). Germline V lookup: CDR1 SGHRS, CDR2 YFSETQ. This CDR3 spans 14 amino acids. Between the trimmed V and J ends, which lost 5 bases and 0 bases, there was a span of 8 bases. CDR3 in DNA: TGCGCCAGCAGTCGGGGGACGAACACCGGGGAGCTGTTTTTT. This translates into CASSRGTNTGELFF.

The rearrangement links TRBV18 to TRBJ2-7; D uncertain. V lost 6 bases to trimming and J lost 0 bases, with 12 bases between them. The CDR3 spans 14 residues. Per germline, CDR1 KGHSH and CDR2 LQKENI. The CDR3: CASSTIRGSYEQYF. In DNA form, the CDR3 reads TGTGCCAGCTCTACCATTAGAGGCTCCTACGAGCAGTACTTC.

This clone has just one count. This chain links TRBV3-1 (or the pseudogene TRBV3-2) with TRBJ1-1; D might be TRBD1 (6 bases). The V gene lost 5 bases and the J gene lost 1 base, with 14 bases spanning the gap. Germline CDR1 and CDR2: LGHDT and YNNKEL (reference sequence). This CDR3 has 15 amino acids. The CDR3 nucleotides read TGTGCCAGCAGCTTCCCAGGGACATCGAACACTGAAGCTTTCTTT. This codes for CASSFPGTSNTEAFF.